The 18 T cell receptor beta chains presented below share a single source sample, sequenced in a study of T cells in Graves' hyperthyroidism and ophthalmopathy. TCR beta CDR3 regions were amplified from RNA. A first-round RT-PCR of the TCR CDR3 used the HTBI primer set. TCRdb re-analysed the multiplex PCR reads in MiXCR, keeping a single row per CDR3 protein. The sample lists a few hundred thousand distinct CDR3 sequences, 20% to 25% seen once, with 70% to 75% in the top ten. Sequences were obtained from blood. These receptors were collected from a man aged 45 to 65 with Graves' hyperthyroidism.

The gene calls are TRBV7-9 and TRBJ2-3, with 8 bases matching TRBD2. J lost 1 base, V lost 5 bases, and 5 bases had no gene match. Germline values: CDR1 SEHNR, CDR2 FQNEAQ (reference sequence). The CDR3 spans 15 residues. This CDR3 is CASSRGLEGTDTQYF. In DNA, the CDR3 is TGTGCCAGCAGCCGGGGACTAGAGGGCACAGATACGCAGTATTTT.

The gene calls are TRBV5-1 and TRBJ2-7, with 9 bases aligning to TRBD1. Looked up from germline, CDR1 is SGHRS and CDR2 is YFSETQ. CDR3 length equals 16 residues. V dropped 4 bases and J dropped 7; count of bases not matched to a gene: 15. The CDR3 is CASSMPGQGLPLEQYF. DNA of the CDR3: TGCGCCAGCAGCATGCCGGGACAGGGTTTACCGCTGGAGCAGTACTTC.

This clonotype was detected ten times or more. The gene calls are TRBV6-1 and TRBJ1-1; TRBD1 agrees at 7 bases. From germline, CDR1 is MNHNS and CDR2 SASEGT. V trimming: 2 bases; J trimming: 3 bases; junction bases outside the gene matches: 9. CDR3 length: 16 residues. CDR3 sequence reads: CASSERGLFSYTEAFF. As DNA, the CDR3 is TGTGCCAGCAGTGAAAGGGGGCTCTTCTCCTACACTGAAGCTTTCTTT.

This clonotype was observed a handful of times. The V gene is TRBV28, the J gene TRBJ2-2; maybe TRBD2 (6 bases). The CDR3 spans 14 residues. Between the trimmed V and J ends, which lost 8 bases and 4 bases, there was a span of 14 bases. Germline V gene lookup returns CDR1 MDHEN and CDR2 SYDVKM. As DNA, the CDR3 is TGTGCCAGCCTTGGCGGAGGGGCCACCGGGGAGCTGTTTTTT. Protein sequence: CASLGGGATGELFF.

Ten or more counts support this clonotype. The chain carries TRBV24-1 and TRBJ2-3, with D uncertain. V lost 6 bases, J lost 0 bases, and 6 bases lay in between. The CDR3 is 13 residues long. Germline loops: CDR1 KGHDR, CDR2 SFDVKD. This CDR3 reads CATSRVSTDTQYF. As DNA, the CDR3 is TGTGCCACCAGTCGGGTAAGCACAGATACGCAGTATTTT.

This clonotype showed up many times. V gene TRBV7-8 combines with J gene TRBJ1-2; TRBD1 is a possible D gene (5 bases). V shed 3 bases and J shed 1 base, with 9 bases lying between them. Germline CDR1 is SGHVS and CDR2 is FQNEAQ. The CDR3 extends over 14 amino acids. The DNA of the CDR3 is TGTGCCAGCAGCTTCGGACACAGTAACTATGGCTACACCTTC. Its protein product is CASSFGHSNYGYTF.

This clonotype was observed a handful of times. This chain connects TRBV10-2 to TRBJ2-7; 7 positions match TRBD2. Germline V gene sequence: CDR1 WSHSY, CDR2 SAAADI. After removal of 5 bases from V and 5 bases from J, the junction contained 12 bases not matched to a gene. The CDR3 contains 15 residues. Written as DNA, the CDR3 is TGCGCCAGCAGTCCTAGGGCGGGAGTCCCTGACGAGCAGTACTTC. This translates into CASSPRAGVPDEQYF.

Comments on this clonotype: With a much larger clone just one base away, this may be a read error. The V and J genes are TRBV20-1 and TRBJ2-7; D may be TRBD2 (5 bases). The ends were cut back, 2 bases at V and 7 bases at J, with 21 bases in the middle. Germline V CDR1 and CDR2: DFQATT, SNEGSKA (reference sequence). The CDR3 is 15 residues long. The chain's CDR3 is CSARRGSSFDDEQYF. As DNA, the CDR3 is TGCAGTGCTAGACGTGGGAGTAGCTTTGACGATGAGCAGTACTTC.

Regarding this clonotype: Being one base from a much bigger clone, this may be a read error. The chain links TRBV27 to TRBJ2-5; D is uncertain. The germline V and J ends were trimmed by 2 bases and 3 bases, with 16 bases remaining between them. Germline lookup yields CDR1 MNHEY and CDR2 SMNVEV (reference sequence). CDR3 length: 16 residues. The CDR3 here is CASSLGVRGAEETQYF. DNA for the CDR3: TGTGCCAGCAGTTTAGGTGTTCGAGGCGCGGAAGAGACCCAGTACTTC.

This clonotype was counted many times. The chain links TRBV12-5 to TRBJ2-3, with a weak D call TRBD2 (6 bases). The CDR3 length is 15 residues. Trimming removed 7 bases at V and 0 bases at J, with 14 bases between. Germline V gene data show CDR1 as LGHNT and CDR2 as FRNRAP. CDR3 residues: CASARSSESTDTQYF. DNA of the CDR3: TGTGCTAGTGCCCGCTCTAGCGAGAGCACAGATACGCAGTATTTT. Full variable domain (missing parts from reference TRBV12-5 and TRBJ2-3): DARVTQTPRHKVTEMGQEVTMRCQPILGHNTVFWYRQTMMQGLELLAYFRNRAPLDDSGMPKDRFSAEMPDATLATLKIQPSEPRDSAVYFCASARSSESTDTQYFGPGTRLTVL.

The chain has TRBV27 and TRBJ1-1; D possibly corresponds to TRBD1 (6 bases). Between the trimmed V and J ends, which lost 6 bases and 0 bases, there was a span of 14 bases. This CDR3 has 15 amino acids. The germline CDR1 and CDR2 sequences are MNHEY and SMNVEV (reference sequence). CDR3 nucleotide sequence: TGTGCCAGCAGAACCAACAGGGAAATGAACACTGAAGCTTTCTTT. Translated, it gives CASRTNREMNTEAFF.

This clonotype has a handful of counts. The chain employs TRBV7-2 and TRBJ1-2; D is ambiguous. Germline V CDR1 and CDR2: SGHTA, FQGNSA. The V end was cut by 0 bases, the J end by 1 base, with 6 bases between. The CDR3 extends over 14 amino acids. This chain's CDR3 is CASSLAVSNYGYTF. The CDR3 DNA reads TGTGCCAGCAGCTTAGCAGTCAGTAACTATGGCTACACCTTC.

In this sample, this clonotype turned up many times. This chain joins TRBV12-3 or TRBV12-4 and TRBJ2-7; 8 nucleotides match TRBD2. The CDR3 runs to 14 residues. V gave up 6 bases and J gave up 0 bases; unmatched junction bases: 4. CDR3 nucleotide sequence: TGTGCCAGCAGCCTTAGCGGGAACTCCTACGAGCAGTACTTC. This encodes CASSLSGNSYEQYF.

This clonotype was counted many times. The chain uses TRBV4-2 and TRBJ2-4, with 8 bases aligning to TRBD2. Germline V gene lookup returns CDR1 LGHNA and CDR2 YNFKEQ. With 0 bases clipped from V and 3 bases from J, the junction kept 7 bases outside the gene matches. This CDR3 is 17 amino acids long. The CDR3 DNA follows: TGTGCCAGCAGCCAAGATATGTTAGCGGGAATCAAAAACATTCAGTACTTC. The encoded protein is CASSQDMLAGIKNIQYF.

This clonotype appeared a few times. Written as DNA, the CDR3 is TGTGCCAGCAGATATAGCGGGAACTCCTACAATGAGCAGTTCTTC. It yields the protein CASRYSGNSYNEQFF. V and J are TRBV6-2 or TRBV6-3 and TRBJ2-1, with 8 bases identical to TRBD2. The CDR3 sequence is 15 residues long. V lost 6 bases and J lost 0; bases outside the gene matches: 4. CDR1 is MNHEY and CDR2 is SVGEGT in the germline V gene.

V is TRBV28 and J is TRBJ2-2; the match to TRBD1 covers 10 bases. The CDR3 loop spans 17 amino acids. The germline CDR1 and CDR2 sequences are MDHEN and SYDVKM. J lost 0 bases, V lost 7 bases, and 8 bases had no gene match. The CDR3 loop is CASTGDRGSANTGELFF. DNA of the CDR3: TGTGCCAGCACTGGGGACAGGGGTAGCGCGAACACCGGGGAGCTGTTTTTT.

The V gene is TRBV20-1, the J gene TRBJ1-3; D is ambiguous. CDR1 DFQATT and CDR2 SNEGSKA come from the germline V gene (reference sequence). With 3 bases removed from V and 4 bases from J, the gap between germline ends came to 13 bases. There are 14 residues in the CDR3. The CDR3 loop reads CSASAGYSGNTIYF. DNA for the CDR3: TGCAGTGCTAGCGCCGGGTATTCCGGAAACACCATATATTTT.

This clonotype was seen only a few times. The chain employs TRBV24-1 and TRBJ1-2, with a possible D match to TRBD1 (5 bases). Germline-derived CDR1 and CDR2 are KGHDR and SFDVKD. The germline V and J ends were trimmed by 3 bases and 3 bases, with 13 bases remaining between them. CDR3 length equals 15 residues. The CDR3 DNA reads as TGTGCCACCAGTGATCCTATGACAGCTTACTATGGCTACACCTTC. Amino acid sequence: CATSDPMTAYYGYTF.